Included here is one TCR beta chain sequence, with context. The clone's antigen remains unknown. The junction does not match germline at one end; this may be a read error. To synthesize cDNA, template-switch 5'RACE was performed with a primer carrying a 10-nucleotide random unique molecular identifier so that each TCR transcript was tagged. Over 180 million TCR-beta sequences, covering 15-18 subjects, were produced in each sequencing run. The RNeasy kit was used for extraction of total RNA. TCR-beta VDJ regions were amplified with primers for the TCR constant region and the 5'RACE anchor, using the KAPA Real-time Library Amplification kit. Sample indexes and Illumina adaptors were added in a first PCR, after which library yield was increased in a second PCR. After Ampure bead purification, the roughly 650 bp TCR product was size-selected on a 2% E-gel SizeSelection system. Library quality was checked on a Bioanalyzer, concentration was measured with Qubit, and libraries were quantified with the Kapa Library Quantification kit before pooling. An Illumina HiSeq 2500 sequenced the libraries paired-end 2 x 150 bp. To increase sequence diversity, roughly 23-30% phiX was spiked into each library pool. As for how the authors treated the data: Quality-filtered reads were processed with the UMI-based MiGEC pipeline, which removed over 75% of raw TCR sequences during error correction. IMGT germline references were used for aligning VDJ genes, and each clonotype was defined as a unique CDR3 amino acid sequence together with its V-J genes. Clonal expansion, Shannon diversity and CDR3 relatedness (CalcPairwiseDistances, ClusterSamples) were evaluated with VDJtools, and phylogenetic trees were built with CLCbio workbench. A clone was classed as expanded if it had 8 or more unique UMIs, a cutoff based on coefficient-of-variation modelling across technical triplicates. Starting from the raw public reads, TCRdb applied fastp trimming at Q25, assembled clones with MiXCR and retained in-frame beta chains. Every distinct CDR3 protein forms one entry, paired with its most common genes and DNA. The V and J calls follow TCRdb's processing rather than the paper's. This sample has roughly 50,000 distinct CDR3 sequences in its table, and about 25% of those were observed once. The biggest ten clones account for roughly 25% of the sample.

This sample was taken from a study of neurological immune-mediated disorders (dated by TCRdb to about 2019). Regarding the study in general: The study compared peripheral blood TCR-beta repertoires of HTLV-I-associated myelopathy (HAM/TSP) patients, multiple sclerosis patients and healthy controls using UMI-based sequencing. The approximately 100 TCR-beta libraries included longitudinal samples, technical triplicates and paired sorted CD4+ and CD8+ T-cell subsets alongside PBMC samples. The cohort included 60 to 75 subjects: some 14 with HAM/TSP, about 34 with multiple sclerosis, and around 20 healthy controls. Results the study describes overall, beyond this receptor: Expanded clones from different subjects shared no identical CDR3 amino acid sequences, which suggests that TCR-beta repertoires were private in all groups. TCR clonal expansion was greatest in HAM/TSP patients and smallest in MS patients, who ranked below even healthy controls.

Blood bank volunteers in Maryland, USA served as the healthy controls. For unsorted PBMC libraries, 2 million PBMCs were used after storage in RNAlater at -80 degrees C until RNA extraction. Peripheral blood underwent Ficoll-Hypaque density gradient centrifugation to isolate PBMCs, which were then cryopreserved in liquid nitrogen. The sequenced sample was PBMCs. The TCR comes from a woman in her 70s in good health.

The nucleotide sequence is given as TGCGCCAGCAGCTCTCCGACTAGCGGGAGGGCAGGTCTGGAGCAGTCCTTC. Translated, it reads CASSSPTSGRAGLEQSF. The rearrangement joined TRBV5-1 to TRBJ2-1; 14 bases in the middle match TRBD2. The CDR3 sequence holds 17 residues, the cysteine and phenylalanine included. This entry keeps only the CDR3 DNA: 51 bases, framed from base 1. From a lookup of the germline V gene, CDR1 and CDR2 are SGHRS and YFSETQ.